Below are 19 T cell receptor beta chains sequenced from a single sample in a study of T cell responses to AZD1222 COVID-19 vaccine. TCRdb's copy holds only in-frame clones and misses some; the assay was immunoSEQ multiplex PCR. This sample yields around 170,000 clones, of which around 93% are seen a single time; 4.4% belongs to the top ten. The material sequenced was peripheral blood, taken on day 0 of AZD1222 vaccination. These TCRs come from an adult in good health.

The J gene is TRBJ2-3, the V gene TRBV19, with no clear D. The V gene's germline CDR1 is LNHDA and CDR2 SQIVND (reference sequence). The CDR3 has 13 residues. Trimming took off 3 bases at V and 0 bases at J, with 4 bases between the two ends. CDR3 nucleotide sequence: TGTGCCAGTAGTATCCCAAGCACAGATACGCAGTATTTT. Translation gives CASSIPSTDTQYF.

The J gene is TRBJ2-7, the V gene TRBV5-6, with D possibly TRBD1 on 5 matching bases. Trimming pared 4 bases from V and 0 bases from J, leaving 17 bases between. CDR3 length equals 16 residues. Germline CDR1 reads SGHDT; CDR2 reads YYEEEE. The CDR3 sequence is CASSPMVARDSYEQYF. The CDR3 DNA follows: TGTGCCAGCAGCCCAATGGTGGCCAGGGACTCCTACGAGCAGTACTTC. Complete variable domain (other parts from reference TRBV5-6 and TRBJ2-7): DAGVTQSPTHLIKTRGQQVTLRCSPKSGHDTVSWYQQALGQGPQFIFQYYEEEERQRGNFPDRFSGHQFPNYSSELNVNALLLGDSALYLCASSPMVARDSYEQYFGPGTRLTVT.

The chain joins TRBV4-1 to TRBJ2-2, with 9 bases fitting TRBD1. Per the germline V gene, CDR1 is MGHRA and CDR2 is YSYEKL. The CDR3 is 17 amino acids. With 0 bases clipped from V and 3 bases from J, the junction kept 5 bases outside the gene matches. CDR3 bases: TGCGCCAGCAGCCAAGAGGTGACAGGGGGGTACACCGGGGAGCTGTTTTTT. Its protein is CASSQEVTGGYTGELFF.

This chain connects TRBV5-1 to TRBJ2-3; 7 positions agree with TRBD1. This CDR3 is built from 15 residues. V gave up 3 bases and J gave up 1 base; unmatched junction bases: 5. Germline CDR1 SGHRS, CDR2 YFSETQ. CDR3 sequence: CASSSPGGGTDTQYF. For the CDR3, the DNA is TGCGCCAGCAGCTCCCCAGGGGGAGGCACAGATACGCAGTATTTT.

This rearrangement joins TRBV5-1 to TRBJ1-6; unclear D gene. CDR3 length: 15 amino acids. V lost 0 bases to trimming and J lost 4 bases, with 8 bases between them. Germline lookup yields CDR1 SGHRS and CDR2 YFSETQ. The CDR3 DNA is TGCGCCAGCAGCTTGGGAAGGTCTTATAATTCACCCCTCCACTTT. It is translated as CASSLGRSYNSPLHF.

The rearrangement links TRBV7-9 to TRBJ1-3, with 8 positions matching TRBD1. This CDR3 has 16 residues. V was pared by 8 bases and J by 0 bases, with 9 bases of the junction left unmatched. Germline CDR1 is SEHNR and CDR2 is FQNEAQ (reference sequence). The CDR3 loop reads CASGLQGALSGNTIYF. Written as DNA, the CDR3 is TGTGCCAGCGGACTTCAGGGGGCCCTCTCTGGAAACACCATATATTTT.

The CDR3 nucleotides read TGTGCCAGTACCCCCCCTCGCCCCCTGAAGGGGAACACCATATATTTT. Amino acid sequence: CASTPPRPLKGNTIYF. The rearrangement links TRBV19 to TRBJ1-3; D is perhaps TRBD1 (5 bases). V was clipped by 7 bases and J by 7 bases, with 23 bases between them. Germline lookup yields CDR1 LNHDA and CDR2 SQIVND (reference sequence). The CDR3 sequence is 16 residues long.

The genes are TRBV18 and TRBJ1-2; D possibly corresponds to TRBD1 (5 bases). Germline V gene sequence: CDR1 KGHSH, CDR2 LQKENI. This CDR3 is 13 amino acids long. Trimming stripped 3 bases from V and 4 bases from J, with 9 bases between. CDR3 loop: CASSPGETYGYTF. The CDR3 region has the DNA TGTGCCAGCTCACCGGGGGAAACCTATGGCTACACCTTC.

This chain joins TRBV30 and TRBJ2-1; 7 bases agree with TRBD2. V lost 2 bases, J lost 7 bases, and 11 bases stayed unmatched. Per the germline V gene, CDR1 is GTSNPN and CDR2 is SVGIG (reference sequence). This CDR3 spans 15 amino acids. The CDR3 DNA follows: TGTGCCTGGAGTCTGGGAGTGGGAGGGCCGAATGAGCAGTTCTTC. It encodes CAWSLGVGGPNEQFF.

This chain uses TRBV6-5 with TRBJ2-7; a weak D match, TRBD2 (6 bases). Germline CDR1 and CDR2: MNHEY and SVGAGI. Trimming left V 7 bases short and J 7 bases short, with 20 bases between. This CDR3 contains 14 residues. CDR3 protein: CASTRRASLEEQYF. CDR3 sequence (DNA): TGTGCCAGCACCCGGAGGGCCTCCCTGGAGGAGCAGTACTTC.

V gene TRBV27 combines with J gene TRBJ2-5, with D tentatively TRBD1 (7 bases). The CDR3 loop spans 15 amino acids. V was clipped by 5 bases and J by 2 bases, with 15 bases between them. Germline V CDR1 and CDR2: MNHEY, SMNVEV (reference sequence). The CDR3 coding sequence is TGTGCCAGCAGTCTCATACAGGGGAGGCAAGAGACCCAGTACTTC. Amino acid sequence: CASSLIQGRQETQYF.

CDR3 protein: CASSRRDRGASGNTIYF. The CDR3 DNA is TGTGCCAGCAGCCGACGGGACAGGGGGGCCTCTGGAAACACCATATATTTT. The rearrangement uses TRBV5-4 and TRBJ1-3; 11 bases are shared with TRBD1. The CDR3 runs 17 residues. V trimming: 4 bases; J trimming: 0 bases; junction bases outside the gene matches: 6. Germline values: CDR1 SGHNT, CDR2 YYREEE (reference sequence).

The chain has TRBV11-1 and TRBJ2-5, with a tentative D call TRBD1 (6 bases). The CDR3 totals 13 residues. Germline CDR1 is SGHAT and CDR2 is FQDESV (reference sequence). The V end lost 3 bases, the J end lost 4 bases, and 9 bases lay between the germline ends. CDR3: CASSFTGLETQYF. DNA of the CDR3: TGTGCCAGCAGCTTTACAGGGCTAGAGACCCAGTACTTC.

The chain recombines TRBV9 with TRBJ1-5; D might be TRBD1 (5 bases). Looked up from germline, CDR1 is SGDLS and CDR2 is YYNGEE. The CDR3 spans 15 residues. Trimming removed 1 base at V and 0 bases at J, with 8 bases between. The CDR3 protein is CASSVQGLSNQPQHF. The DNA of the CDR3 is TGTGCCAGCAGCGTACAGGGACTTAGCAATCAGCCCCAGCATTTT.

The chain recombines TRBV12-3 or TRBV12-4 with TRBJ1-2; possibly TRBD1 for D (6 bases). V was clipped by 2 bases and J by 7 bases, with 11 bases between them. The CDR3 runs to 13 residues. The CDR3: CASSLWGLGGYTF. As DNA, the CDR3 is TGTGCCAGCAGTTTATGGGGGCTGGGTGGCTACACCTTC.

The CDR3 region has the DNA TGTGCCAGCAGCGGGGAAGGACCGAAAGGGAGTTCACCCCTCCACTTT. Encoded protein: CASSGEGPKGSSPLHF. This chain uses TRBV5-5 with TRBJ1-6; D ambiguous. The CDR3 totals 16 residues. V was shortened by 4 bases and J by 9 bases, with 20 bases between the two germline ends. From germline, CDR1 is SGHKS and CDR2 YYEKEE (reference sequence).

This clone was picked up one time. The chain couples TRBV15 to TRBJ2-7; possibly TRBD1 for D (5 bases). Germline CDR1 LNHNV, CDR2 YYDKDF (reference sequence). This CDR3 contains 16 residues. Trimming stripped 0 bases from V and 4 bases from J, with 16 bases between. The CDR3 loop is CATSRDSARAQYEQYF. The CDR3 DNA reads as TGTGCCACCAGCAGAGACAGCGCCAGGGCCCAGTACGAGCAGTACTTC.

The CDR3: CASSLDPGQSTYEQYF. In DNA form, the CDR3 reads TGTGCCAGCAGCTTAGATCCGGGACAATCTACCTACGAGCAGTACTTC. The V and J genes are TRBV7-2 and TRBJ2-7; tentative D call: TRBD1 (6 bases). Trimming pared 1 base from V and 2 bases from J, leaving 15 bases between. The CDR3 is made up of 16 amino acids. Germline CDR1 and CDR2: SGHTA and FQGNSA.

DNA of the CDR3: TGTGCCAGCAGCCCACGAAATAGCAATCAGCCCCAGCATTTT. Translated: CASSPRNSNQPQHF. The chain recombines TRBV27 with TRBJ1-5; D not certain. The CDR3 sequence is 14 residues long. V was shortened by 6 bases and J by 0 bases, with 9 bases between the two germline ends. The germline CDR1 and CDR2 sequences are MNHEY and SMNVEV (reference sequence).